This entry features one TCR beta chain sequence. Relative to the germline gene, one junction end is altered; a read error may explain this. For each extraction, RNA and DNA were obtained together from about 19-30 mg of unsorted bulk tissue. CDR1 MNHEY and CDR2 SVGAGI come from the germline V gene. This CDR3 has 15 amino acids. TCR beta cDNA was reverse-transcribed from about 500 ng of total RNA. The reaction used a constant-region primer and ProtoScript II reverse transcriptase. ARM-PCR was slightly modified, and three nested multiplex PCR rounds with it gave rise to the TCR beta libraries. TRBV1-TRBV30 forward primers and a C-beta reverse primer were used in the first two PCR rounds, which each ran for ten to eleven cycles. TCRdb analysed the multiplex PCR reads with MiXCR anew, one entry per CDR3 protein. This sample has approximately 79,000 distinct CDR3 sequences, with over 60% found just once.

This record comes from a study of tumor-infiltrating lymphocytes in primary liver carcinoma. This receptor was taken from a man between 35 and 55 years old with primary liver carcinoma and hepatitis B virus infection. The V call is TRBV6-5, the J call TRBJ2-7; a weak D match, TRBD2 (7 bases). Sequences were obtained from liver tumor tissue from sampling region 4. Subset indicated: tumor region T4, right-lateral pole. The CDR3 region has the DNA TGTGCCAACAGTTACGCAGCGGGATTAGGGGGAGAGCAGTACTTC. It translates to CANSYAAGLGGEQYF.